This T cell receptor beta chain was recovered during a study of T cell responses to AZD1222 COVID-19 vaccine. General study findings and limits: At study baseline, merely about 6 AZD1222 recipients were seropositive. The study found Spike-specific TCR breadth and depth rose after two AZD1222 doses. The donor cohort was predominantly white British with a female majority, and clonal diversity may have been underestimated. Researchers report vaccine-associated CD4 TCRs spanning spike, with dominance at 160-218 and 743-854.

Comment on this clone: Its antigen is as yet unknown.

This CDR3 has 15 residues. V dropped 8 bases and J dropped 0; count of bases not matched to a gene: 9. From germline, CDR1 is MDHEN and CDR2 SYDVKM. Only in-frame clones appear in the TCRdb table, and some are missing; sequencing was by immunoSEQ multiplex PCR. Counted here are around 130,000 clones, more than 80% occurring once; the ten biggest clones make up over 4%. The clonotype originates from an adult who received the MenACWY meningococcal vaccine as a control. The chain has TRBV28 and TRBJ2-7; 8 bases match TRBD2. The sample consisted of peripheral blood, taken 28 days after the second dose of the MenACWY control vaccine. The CDR3, as DNA: TGTGCCAGCGGAGTAGCTCGGGGGGGCTCCTACGAGCAGTACTTC. This gives the protein CASGVARGGSYEQYF. Full variable domain (missing parts from reference TRBV28 and TRBJ2-7): DVKVTQSSRYLVKRTGEKVFLECVQDMDHENMFWYRQDPGLGLRLIYFSYDVKMKEKGDIPEGYSVSREKKERFSLILESASTNQTSMYLCASGVARGGSYEQYFGPGTRLTVT.